Presented here are 22 T cell receptor beta chains from one specimen sequenced in a study of shared clonotypes between healthy human individuals. The assay was immunoSEQ multiplex PCR, and TCRdb's table has in-frame clones only and misses some. There are 450,000 to 500,000 clones in the sample; 81% occur only once, and roughly 13% lies in the top ten. The material sequenced was PBMCs. The receptors stem from a woman in her forties in good health. Some clones in this sample may be carry-over from other donors' samples.

This clone showed up just a few times. DNA of the CDR3: TGCGCCAGCAGCCAACGATTAGCATACGAGCAGTACTTC. The encoded protein is CASSQRLAYEQYF. The rearrangement uses TRBV4-1 and TRBJ2-7; D is ambiguous. The CDR3 totals 13 residues. Trimming removed 2 bases from V and 4 bases from J, with 9 bases in between. Looked up from germline, CDR1 is MGHRA and CDR2 is YSYEKL.

Concerning this clone: Given a far larger clone just one base away, this is likely a sequencing read error. Distinct nucleotide sequences in the sample also encode this CDR3. The chain carries TRBV30 and TRBJ1-1; TRBD1 is a possible D gene (6 bases). The CDR3 is 13 residues long. CDR1 and CDR2 from the germline V gene are GTSNPN and SVGIG (reference sequence). CDR3 sequence reads: CAWSRTAGTEAFF. CDR3 coding DNA: TGCGCCTGGTCCCGGACAGCTGGGACTGAAGCTTTCTTT.

The chain couples TRBV19 to TRBJ2-7, with TRBD2 matching 7 bases. Per germline, CDR1 LNHDA and CDR2 SQIVND (reference sequence). V was pared by 2 bases and J by 0 bases, with 1 base of the junction left unmatched. The CDR3 loop spans 14 amino acids. The CDR3 DNA follows: TGTGCCAGTAGTATACGGGACTACTCCTACGAGCAGTACTTC. Translating it yields CASSIRDYSYEQYF.

The chain is built from TRBV11-2 and TRBJ2-5, with 8 bases lining up with TRBD2. Germline V CDR1 and CDR2: SGHAT, FQNNGV. After removal of 5 bases from V and 2 bases from J, the junction contained 4 bases not matched to a gene. The CDR3 contains 14 residues. The CDR3 is CASSPTGGQETQYF. CDR3 bases: TGTGCCAGCAGCCCCACGGGGGGGCAAGAGACCCAGTACTTC.

This chain links TRBV19 with TRBJ2-1, with TRBD2 identical over 11 bases. This CDR3 is 14 amino acids long. The J segment lost 16 bases and the V segment lost 4 bases, leaving 12 bases of the junction unmatched. Germline CDR1 reads LNHDA; CDR2 reads SQIVND (reference sequence). This chain's CDR3 is CASSTPGLAAGVFF. CDR3 in DNA: TGTGCCAGTAGTACTCCGGGACTAGCGGCGGGGGTTTTCTTC.

In regard to this clone: A far larger clone lies a single base away; this is likely a read error. No DNA is shown, since the ends of the CDR3 on it are uncertain; the CDR3 is the one TCRdb lists. Additional DNA sequences in this sample encode the identical CDR3. The genes are TRBV28 and TRBJ1-2. Germline values: CDR1 MDHEN, CDR2 SYDVKM. The CDR3 is made up of 12 amino acids, end residues included. This CDR3 reads CASSNSVGEGTF.

With respect to this clone: A far larger clone is only one base removed, so a read error is likely. The identical CDR3 is also encoded by other nucleotide sequences in the sample. Here the CDR3 reads CASWGGELFF. The CDR3 coding sequence is TGTGCCAGCTGGGGAGGGGAGCTGTTTTTC. The rearrangement links TRBV28 to TRBJ2-2; 7 bases fit TRBD2. The CDR3 loop spans 10 amino acids. Per germline, CDR1 MDHEN and CDR2 SYDVKM. The whole variable domain, filled in from reference TRBV28 and TRBJ2-2, reads DVKVTQSSRYLVKRTGEKVFLECVQDMDHENMFWYRQDPGLGLRLIYFSYDVKMKEKGDIPEGYSVSREKKERFSLILESASTNQTSMYLCASWGGELFFGEGSRLTVL.

The chain recombines TRBV15 with TRBJ1-1; D is perhaps TRBD1 (5 bases). Per germline, CDR1 LNHNV and CDR2 YYDKDF (reference sequence). The CDR3 spans 14 residues. V lost 2 bases to trimming and J lost 1 base, with 8 bases between them. The chain's CDR3 is CATSRFTGNTEAFF. CDR3 DNA: TGTGCCACCAGCAGATTTACAGGGAACACTGAAGCTTTCTTT.

A word on this clone: This sequence is one base from a far larger clone and is likely a read error. The rearrangement links TRBV30 to TRBJ2-5; D gene unclear. This CDR3 is 14 amino acids long. Per germline, CDR1 GTSNPN and CDR2 SVGIG (reference sequence). V was clipped by 0 bases and J by 7 bases, with 15 bases between them. CDR3 residues: CAWSVTGNLGTQYF. As DNA, the CDR3 is TGTGCCTGGAGTGTAACCGGCAACCTTGGGACCCAGTACTTC.

Concerning this clone itself: A far larger clone is off by one base, so a read error is likely. V and J are TRBV5-6 and TRBJ2-5; 7 bases map to TRBD2. Germline V CDR1 and CDR2: SGHDT, YYEEEE. The CDR3 runs to 13 residues. The chain's CDR3 is CASSAGVQDTQYF. As DNA, the CDR3 is TGTGCCAGCAGCGCGGGGGTCCAAGATACCCAGTACTTC.

This clone was seen a handful of times. CDR3 bases: TGTGCCTGGAGGGCGCAGGGGGTGGGGCAGCCCCAGCATTTT. It encodes CAWRAQGVGQPQHF. The chain links TRBV30 to TRBJ1-5; 7 bases map to TRBD1. This CDR3 spans 14 amino acids. CDR1 and CDR2 from the germline V gene are GTSNPN and SVGIG (reference sequence). V lost 3 bases, J lost 7 bases, and 9 bases stayed unmatched.

This clone was seen a handful of times. The chain uses TRBV28 and TRBJ2-3; D is uncertain. The CDR3 has 13 residues. Germline loops: CDR1 MDHEN, CDR2 SYDVKM. Trimming cost V 6 bases and J 0 bases, with 7 bases left between them. As DNA, the CDR3 is TGTGCCAGCAGCGACCCCAGCACAGATACGCAGTATTTT. Translated: CASSDPSTDTQYF.

Written as DNA, the CDR3 is TGTGCCAGCAGCTACAGAGCCGGGACTAGGCCCTACAATGAGCAGTTCTTC. Protein: CASSYRAGTRPYNEQFF. The chain carries TRBV7-9 and TRBJ2-1; 8 nucleotides match TRBD2. The CDR3 spans 17 residues. Germline assignment: CDR1 SEHNR and CDR2 FQNEAQ (reference sequence). Trimming removed 4 bases from V and 2 bases from J; junction bases left unmatched: 10. The full variable domain, its missing parts supplied by reference TRBV7-9 and TRBJ2-1, is DTGVSQNPRHKITKRGQNVTFRCDPISEHNRLYWYRQTLGQGPEFLTYFQNEAQLEKSRLLSDRFSAERPKGSFSTLEIQRTEQGDSAMYLCASSYRAGTRPYNEQFFGPGTRLTVL.

The chain links TRBV7-9 to TRBJ2-1, with 8 nucleotides matching TRBD1. The germline V gene encodes CDR1 SEHNR and CDR2 FQNEAQ (reference sequence). J gave up 6 bases and V 5 bases, and 9 bases lay outside the gene matches. The CDR3 contains 15 residues. The CDR3 spells CASSLGQAGFNEQFF. CDR3 in DNA: TGTGCCAGCAGCCTGGGACAGGCGGGATTCAATGAGCAGTTCTTC. Full variable domain (rest looked up from reference TRBV7-9 and TRBJ2-1): DTGVSQNPRHKITKRGQNVTFRCDPISEHNRLYWYRQTLGQGPEFLTYFQNEAQLEKSRLLSDRFSAERPKGSFSTLEIQRTEQGDSAMYLCASSLGQAGFNEQFFGPGTRLTVL.

This clone was seen just once. V is TRBV25-1 and J is TRBJ2-6, with D perhaps TRBD2 (5 bases). The germline V gene has CDR1 MGHDK and CDR2 SYGVNS. The CDR3 has 15 residues. V shed 2 bases and J shed 4 bases, with 9 bases lying between them. CDR3: CASSERGSGANVLTF. CDR3 nucleotide sequence: TGTGCCAGCAGTGAACGGGGTTCCGGGGCCAACGTCCTGACTTTC.

Only a few counts were recorded for this clone. This chain connects TRBV7-9 to TRBJ1-1; 7 bases line up with TRBD1. Germline CDR1 and CDR2: SEHNR and FQNEAQ (reference sequence). This CDR3 is built from 15 residues. The V and J ends lost 2 bases and 7 bases, in that order; junction bases with no gene match: 10. CDR3 in DNA: TGTGCCAGCAGCTTAACAGGGGCGAGTACAAATGAAGCTTTCTTT. Residues: CASSLTGASTNEAFF.

Remarks on this clone: A far larger clone is off by one base, so a read error is likely. V usage is TRBV5-1 and J usage is TRBJ2-1; either TRBD1 or TRBD2 may supply D (5 bases each). This CDR3 is built from 16 residues. CDR1 is SGHRS and CDR2 is YFSETQ in the germline V gene. Deletions cut 1 base from V and 3 bases from J, with 14 bases between. The CDR3 here is CASSLWQWDRYNEQFF. As DNA, the CDR3 is TGCGCCAGCAGCTTGTGGCAGTGGGACCGCTACAATGAGCAGTTCTTC. The variable domain in full, with the rest retrieved from reference TRBV5-1 and TRBJ2-1, is KAGVTQTPRYLIKTRGQQVTLSCSPISGHRSVSWYQQTPGQGLQFLFEYFSETQRNKGNFPGRFSGRQFSNSRSEMNVSTLELGDSALYLCASSLWQWDRYNEQFFGPGTRLTVL.

As for this clone: This same CDR3 is encoded by further DNA sequences in the sample. This chain joins TRBV4-2 and TRBJ2-3; 9 bases match TRBD2. The V gene's germline CDR1 is LGHNA and CDR2 YNFKEQ. V trimming: 1 base; J trimming: 4 bases; junction bases outside the gene matches: 0. There are 14 residues in the CDR3. The CDR3 region is CASSQGTSADTQYF. CDR3 DNA: TGTGCCAGCAGCCAAGGGACTAGCGCAGATACGCAGTATTTT.

The rearrangement uses TRBV28 and TRBJ1-2, with D tentatively TRBD1 (6 bases). V shed 10 bases and J shed 11 bases, with 20 bases lying between them. This CDR3 region has 12 residues. The germline CDR1 and CDR2 sequences are MDHEN and SYDVKM. This CDR3 is CATSTGEERYTF. The CDR3 DNA reads TGTGCCACCTCGACAGGAGAAGAGAGGTACACCTTC.

The rearrangement uses TRBV9 and TRBJ2-2; D not certain. CDR3 length: 13 residues. The germline V and J ends were trimmed by 2 bases and 6 bases, with 8 bases remaining between them. The germline gives CDR1 SGDLS, CDR2 YYNGEE. CDR3 protein: CASSVRAAGELFF. In nucleotides, the CDR3 is TGTGCCAGCAGCGTTAGGGCCGCCGGGGAGCTGTTTTTT.

This clone occurred a few times. V and J are TRBV10-3 and TRBJ2-7, with TRBD1 identical over 7 bases. Trimming took 2 bases from V and 4 from J; bases not matched to a gene: 5. The CDR3 consists of 14 residues. The germline CDR1 and CDR2 sequences are ENHRY and SYGVKD. DNA of the CDR3: TGTGCCATCAGTGAGGAATGGGACAGTTACGAGCAGTACTTC. It codes for CAISEEWDSYEQYF.

This clone was observed a single time. The CDR3 DNA reads as TGTGCCTCCTCCAGGGGTGCGGGAGGGCCACGGGAGCAGTACTTC. It specifies CASSRGAGGPREQYF. This chain links TRBV19 with TRBJ2-7; 9 bases map to TRBD2. The germline gives CDR1 LNHDA, CDR2 SQIVND (reference sequence). The CDR3 is made up of 15 amino acids. V was pared by 11 bases and J by 7 bases, with 18 bases of the junction left unmatched.